This is a list of T cell receptor beta chains from one sample in a study of metastatic and nonmetastatic thyroid tumors. TCRdb reprocessed the PCR reads using MiXCR. Counted here are around 45,000 clones, under 20% occurring once; the ten biggest clones make up over 20%. Sequences were obtained from blood. These receptors originate from a female donor with papillary thyroid cancer or a benign thyroid nodule (not recorded which). Some clones in this sample may be carry-over from other donors' samples. Both conserved end residues are part of each CDR3. Fields, in order: clone size, V gene, J gene, D gene, CDR3 protein, CDR3 DNA. A D gene is named only where the DNA matches it firmly. Clone size, where shown, is once, few, many, or a class for clones that have expanded.

>many|TRBV7-2|TRBJ2-7|NA
CASSLTGARDEQYF
TGTGCCAGCAGCTTAACGGGAGCACGCGACGAGCAGTACTTC
>few|TRBV7-2|TRBJ2-3|NA
CASSPATDTQYF
TGTGCCAGCAGCCCCGCCACAGATACGCAGTATTTT
>many|TRBV9|TRBJ2-2|TRBD2
CASSARTSVGTGELFF
TGTGCCAGCAGCGCGCGGACTAGCGTGGGAACCGGGGAGCTGTTTTTT
>many|TRBV6-1|TRBJ2-3|NA
CASDGNQGTDTQYF
TGTGCCAGTGACGGGAACCAGGGGACAGATACGCAGTATTTT
>NA|TRBV6-6|TRBJ2-3|TRBD1
CASSSRQGVGTDTQYF
TGTGCCAGCAGTTCACGGCAGGGGGTCGGCACAGATACGCAGTATTTT
>many|TRBV4-1|TRBJ1-4|TRBD1
CASSQELGTGLEKLFF
TGCGCCAGCAGCCAAGAGCTAGGGACAGGTCTGGAAAAACTGTTTTTT
>many|TRBV7-8|TRBJ2-2|NA
CASSSPGTGELFF
TGTGCCAGCAGCTCCCCGGGCACCGGGGAGCTGTTTTTT
>many|TRBV7-3|TRBJ2-3|NA
CASSPTAVADTQYF
TGTGCCAGCAGCCCGACTGCCGTGGCAGATACGCAGTATTTT
>many|TRBV6-1|TRBJ2-7|TRBD1
CASSGYRGAYEQYF
TGTGCCAGCAGTGGTTACAGGGGCGCCTACGAGCAGTACTTC
>NA|TRBV6-2/TRBV6-3|TRBJ2-7|NA
CASSYSMGPRYEQYF
TGTGCCAGCAGTTACTCGATGGGTCCGCGCTACGAGCAGTACTTC
>few|TRBV6-1|TRBJ1-5|TRBD1
CASSSCRGQGRNQPQHF
TGTGCCAGCAGTTCTTGCCGGGGACAGGGTCGAAATCAGCCCCAGCATTTT
>NA|TRBV19|TRBJ1-6|NA
CASSSDTGYSTLHF
TGTGCCAGTAGTTCCGACACGGGGTATTCAACCCTCCACTTT
>once|TRBV27|TRBJ2-1|TRBD2
CASSLSGTSGGQIYNEQFF
TGTGCCAGCAGTTTATCCGGGACTAGCGGGGGACAGATCTACAATGAGCAGTTCTTC
>few|TRBV6-1|TRBJ1-2|TRBD1
CAGSGTGVYGYTF
TGTGCCGGCAGTGGCACAGGGGTCTATGGCTACACCTTC
>NA|TRBV28|TRBJ2-2|TRBD2
CASSQTSAAGELFF
TGTGCCAGCAGTCAAACTAGCGCGGCCGGGGAGCTGTTTTTT
>many|TRBV14|TRBJ1-6|NA
CASSQDLGSPLHF
TGTGCCAGCAGCCAAGATCTGGGTTCACCCCTCCACTTT
>few|TRBV7-9|TRBJ2-7|NA
CVSSLVVFEQYF
TGTGTCAGCAGCTTAGTGGTTTTCGAGCAGTACTTC
>NA|TRBV5-1|TRBJ2-7|NA
CASSLSGRNEQYF
TGCGCCAGCAGCTTGTCCGGACGGAACGAGCAGTACTTC
>NA|TRBV9|TRBJ1-1|TRBD1
CASSRTGNTEAFF
TGTGCCAGCAGCAGGACAGGAAACACTGAAGCTTTCTTT
>many|TRBV6-1|TRBJ2-4|NA
CASSQPGENIQYF
TGTGCCAGCAGCCAACCAGGGGAAAACATTCAGTACTTC
>many|TRBV2|TRBJ2-5|NA
CASSEASGYQETQYF
TGTGCCAGCAGTGAGGCAAGCGGATACCAAGAGACCCAGTACTTT
>few|TRBV18|TRBJ1-1|TRBD1
CASSTGQGGGEAEAFF
TGTGCCAGCTCAACCGGACAGGGTGGGGGAGAGGCTGAAGCTTTCTTT
>many|TRBV7-2|TRBJ1-1|NA
CASSLGQTTEAFF
TGTGCCAGCAGCTTAGGGCAGACCACTGAAGCTTTCTTT
>NA|TRBV11-2|TRBJ2-7|NA
CASSLGVWASSYEQYF
TGTGCCAGCAGCTTAGGAGTGTGGGCCTCCTCCTACGAGCAGTACTTC
>NA|TRBV6-6|TRBJ1-5|NA
CASSYRIGGDQPQHF
TGTGCCAGCAGTTACCGCATTGGCGGGGATCAGCCCCAGCATTTT
>many|TRBV14|TRBJ2-1|TRBD2
CASSQEYGRASYNEQFF
TGTGCCAGCAGCCAAGAGTACGGGAGGGCTTCCTACAATGAGCAGTTCTTC
>NA|TRBV12-3/TRBV12-4|TRBJ2-3|NA
CASSFSDPRTDTRYF
TGTGCCAGCAGTTTTAGTGACCCCAGGACAGATACGCGGTATTTT
>medium-sized|TRBV6-1|TRBJ2-2|NA
CASISGIYTGELFF
TGTGCCAGTATTTCGGGTATCTACACCGGGGAGCTGTTTTTT
>many|TRBV20-1|TRBJ2-1|TRBD2
CSAHRTSGSSYNEQFF
TGCAGTGCCCACAGGACTAGCGGGAGCTCCTACAATGAGCAGTTCTTC
>many|TRBV6-1|TRBJ2-3|NA
CASSDPRTSTDTQYF
TGTGCCAGCAGTGACCCCCGCACAAGTACAGATACGCAGTATTTT
>many|TRBV3-1|TRBJ2-7|NA
CASSQAGYEQYF
TGTGCCAGCAGCCAAGCCGGCTACGAGCAGTACTTC
>many|TRBV9|TRBJ1-3|NA
CASSATSGNTIYF
TGTGCCAGCAGCGCGACCTCTGGAAACACCATATATTTT
>many|TRBV24-1|TRBJ2-1|TRBD2
CATSDQIAGGYNEQFF
TGTGCCACCAGTGATCAGATAGCGGGAGGGTACAATGAGCAGTTCTTC
>NA|TRBV9|TRBJ1-5|TRBD1
CASSATGGNQPQIF
TGTGCCAGCAGCGCGACAGGGGGCAATCAGCCCCAGATTTTT
>medium-sized|TRBV28|TRBJ2-7|NA
CASSSGLRVYEQYF
TGTGCCAGCAGTTCCGGACTAAGAGTCTACGAGCAGTACTTC
>NA|TRBV4-1|TRBJ2-2|NA
CASSQEPGTVAGELFF
TGCGCCAGCAGCCAAGAACCTGGGACGGTCGCCGGGGAGCTGTTTTTT
>many|TRBV12-3/TRBV12-4|TRBJ1-6|NA
CASSPGQLNSPLHF
TGTGCCAGCAGTCCGGGCCAATTAAATTCACCCCTCCACTTT
>many|TRBV2|TRBJ1-5|NA
CASSGEPGTTSNQPQHF
TGTGCCAGCAGTGGAGAGCCCGGGACAACTAGCAATCAGCCCCAGCATTTT
>many|TRBV27|TRBJ2-1|TRBD2
CASRTRLAGDFNEQFF
TGTGCCAGCAGGACCCGACTAGCGGGAGACTTCAATGAGCAGTTCTTC
>many|TRBV25-1|TRBJ2-1|NA
CASSATVEQFF
TGTGCCAGCAGTGCGACAGTCGAGCAGTTCTTC
>many|TRBV6-1|TRBJ2-7|TRBD1
CASSNHRGLYEQYF
TGTGCCAGCAGTAACCACAGGGGCCTCTACGAGCAGTACTTC
>many|TRBV12-5|TRBJ2-3|NA
CASGSTDTQYF
TGTGCTAGTGGTAGCACAGATACGCAGTATTTT
>NA|TRBV24-1|TRBJ2-1|TRBD2
CATSDWGLASLNEQFF
TGTGCCACCAGTGATTGGGGACTAGCGTCCCTTAATGAGCAGTTCTTC
>NA|TRBV9|TRBJ2-5|TRBD2
CASSASGLHQETQYF
TGTGCCAGCAGTGCCTCGGGACTACACCAAGAGACCCAGTACTTC
>many|TRBV5-5|TRBJ1-2|NA
CASSLVVFAQAGYTF
TGTGCCAGCAGCTTGGTTGTGTTTGCGCAGGCTGGCTACACCTTC